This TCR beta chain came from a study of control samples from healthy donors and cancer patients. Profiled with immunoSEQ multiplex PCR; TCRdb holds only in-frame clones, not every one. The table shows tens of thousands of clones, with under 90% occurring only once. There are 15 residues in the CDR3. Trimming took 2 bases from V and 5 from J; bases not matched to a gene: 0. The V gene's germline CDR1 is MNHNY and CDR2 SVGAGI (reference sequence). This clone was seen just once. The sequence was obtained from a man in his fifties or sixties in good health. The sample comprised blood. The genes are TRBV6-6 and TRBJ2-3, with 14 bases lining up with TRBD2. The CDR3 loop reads CASSYGTSGGDTQYF. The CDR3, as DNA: TGTGCCAGCAGTTACGGGACTAGCGGGGGAGATACGCAGTATTTT.